These 4 T cell receptor beta chains originate from one sample sequenced in a study of cytomegalovirus exposure and HLA in healthy donors. 60 Vbeta and 13 Jbeta primers were used in PCR. TCRdb keeps only in-frame clones here, not all; method: immunoSEQ multiplex PCR. Here the sample spans more than 90,000 clones, roughly 74% being singletons. The source material was PBMCs. The receptors were sampled from a woman under 40 in good health and CMV-seronegative.

This rearrangement joins TRBV30 to TRBJ2-5; TRBD2 is a possible D gene (5 bases). Germline lookup yields CDR1 GTSNPN and CDR2 SVGIG (reference sequence). Trimming cost V 0 bases and J 9 bases, with 11 bases left between them. The CDR3 contains 12 residues. CDR3 protein: CAWSVLVSAQYF. The DNA of the CDR3 is TGTGCCTGGAGTGTACTAGTATCAGCCCAGTACTTC.

This clone was counted between two and nine times. The rearrangement uses TRBV27 and TRBJ2-5, with 10 bases fitting TRBD1. The CDR3 sequence is 15 residues long. The junction had 5 bases not matched to a gene; V was cut back by 1 base and J by 6 bases. Germline V gives CDR1 MNHEY, CDR2 SMNVEV (reference sequence). CDR3 amino acids: CASSLWGQGMKTQYF. CDR3 nucleotide sequence: TGTGCCAGCAGTTTATGGGGACAGGGGATGAAGACCCAGTACTTC.

This clone showed up just a few times. This chain links TRBV28 with TRBJ2-7, with 9 bases matching TRBD1. The junction had 8 bases not matched to a gene; V was cut back by 10 bases and J by 7 bases. The CDR3 runs 12 residues. Germline V gene sequence: CDR1 MDHEN, CDR2 SYDVKM. Written as DNA, the CDR3 is TGTGCCACGACAGGGGGTACGAGGGAGCAGTACTTC. It specifies CATTGGTREQYF.

The chain links TRBV27 to TRBJ1-2; 9 bases are shared with TRBD1. This CDR3 has 15 residues. The germline gives CDR1 MNHEY, CDR2 SMNVEV (reference sequence). Unmatched junction bases numbered 4, after V lost 4 bases and J lost 1 base. This CDR3 reads CASSSLGQGNYGYTF. Written as DNA, the CDR3 is TGTGCCAGCAGTTCATTGGGACAGGGTAACTATGGCTACACCTTC.